This T cell receptor beta chain was retrieved from a study of PD-1 blockade in classical Hodgkin lymphoma. Overall study context: Patients were dosed intravenously with nivolumab at 3 mg/kg every 2 weeks. Findings of the study overall: CD4+ TCR diversity, unlike CD8+, rose significantly by C4D1. Healthy donors were reported to have higher baseline TCR diversity than newly diagnosed patients. Individuals who commenced nivolumab within less than 1 year of ASCT were excluded.

Each patient experienced a relapse that followed autologous stem cell transplantation, and brentuximab vedotin exposure varied. Out of thawed PBMCs, magnetic negative selection purified CD4+ T cells. With respect to this clone: Its cognate antigen is unknown. The germline gene is not matched at one end of the junction; a read error may be the cause.

Germline assignment: CDR1 SGHVS and CDR2 FQNEAQ. The CDR3 has 18 residues. Method: immunoSEQ multiplex PCR; TCRdb's copy keeps in-frame clones and lacks some. The repertoire holds some 26,000 clones, with around 84% as singletons. The sequences come from CD4+ T cells from blood, collected at baseline. The clonotype comes from a human donor with classical Hodgkin lymphoma. The chain combines TRBV7-8 with TRBJ1-1; D is perhaps TRBD1 (6 bases). CDR3 sequence: CASSLGRVMGGRNAEAFF. DNA of the CDR3: TGTGCCAGCAGCTTAGGACGAGTCATGGGGGGCCGGAACGCTGAAGCTTTCTTT.